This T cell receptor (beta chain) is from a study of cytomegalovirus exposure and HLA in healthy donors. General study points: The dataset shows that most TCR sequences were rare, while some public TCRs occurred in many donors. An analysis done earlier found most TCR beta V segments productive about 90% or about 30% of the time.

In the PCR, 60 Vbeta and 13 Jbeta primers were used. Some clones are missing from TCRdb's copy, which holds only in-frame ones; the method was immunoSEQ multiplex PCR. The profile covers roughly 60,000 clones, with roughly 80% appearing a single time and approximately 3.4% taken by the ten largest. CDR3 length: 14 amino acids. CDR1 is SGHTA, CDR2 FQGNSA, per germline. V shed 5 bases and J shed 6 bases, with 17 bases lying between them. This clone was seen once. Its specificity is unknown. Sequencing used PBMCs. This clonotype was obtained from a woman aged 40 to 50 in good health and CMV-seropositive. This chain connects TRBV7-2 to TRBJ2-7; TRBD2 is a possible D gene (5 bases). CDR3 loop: CASSPIAVGGEQYF. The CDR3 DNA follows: TGTGCCAGCAGCCCCATCGCGGTAGGAGGCGAGCAGTACTTC.